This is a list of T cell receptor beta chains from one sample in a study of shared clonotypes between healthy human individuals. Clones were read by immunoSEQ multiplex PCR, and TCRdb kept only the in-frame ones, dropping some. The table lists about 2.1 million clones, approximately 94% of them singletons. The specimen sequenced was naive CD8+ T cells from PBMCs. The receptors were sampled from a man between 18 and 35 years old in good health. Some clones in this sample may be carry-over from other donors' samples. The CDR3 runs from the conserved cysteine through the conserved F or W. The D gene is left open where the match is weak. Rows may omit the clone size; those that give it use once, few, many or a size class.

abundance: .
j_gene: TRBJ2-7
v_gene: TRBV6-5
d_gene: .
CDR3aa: CASSHSRGYEQYF
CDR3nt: TGTGCCAGCAGTCACTCCAGGGGTTACGAGCAGTACTTC

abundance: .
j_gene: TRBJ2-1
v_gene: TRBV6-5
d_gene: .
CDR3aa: CASSYKGMDEQFF
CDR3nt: TGTGCCAGCAGTTACAAGGGTATGGATGAGCAGTTCTTC

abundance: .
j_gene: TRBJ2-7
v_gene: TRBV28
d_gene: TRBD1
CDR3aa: CASQQGASYEQYF
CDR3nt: TGTGCCAGCCAACAGGGGGCATCCTACGAGCAGTACTTC

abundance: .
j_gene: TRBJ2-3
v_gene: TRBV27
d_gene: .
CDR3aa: CASSPRGWSTDTQYF
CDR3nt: TGTGCCAGCAGTCCCCGGGGGTGGAGCACAGATACGCAGTATTTT

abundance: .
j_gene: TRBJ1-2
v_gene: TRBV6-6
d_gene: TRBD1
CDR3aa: CASSYNEQGRDGYTF
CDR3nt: TGTGCCAGCAGTTACAACGAACAGGGGAGGGATGGCTACACCTTC

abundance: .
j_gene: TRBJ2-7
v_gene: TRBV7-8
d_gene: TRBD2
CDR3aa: CASSISGRAYEQYF
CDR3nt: TGTGCCAGCAGCATTTCCGGGAGGGCCTACGAGCAGTACTTC

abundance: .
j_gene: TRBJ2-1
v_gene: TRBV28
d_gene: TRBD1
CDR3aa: CASSPFWGQGAFYNEQFF
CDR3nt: TGTGCCAGCTCCCCTTTCTGGGGGCAGGGGGCGTTCTACAATGAGCAGTTCTTC

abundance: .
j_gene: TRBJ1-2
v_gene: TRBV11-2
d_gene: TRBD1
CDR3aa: CASSLAGGRSSNYGYTF
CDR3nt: TGTGCCAGCAGCTTAGCAGGGGGCAGAAGTTCTAACTATGGCTACACCTTC

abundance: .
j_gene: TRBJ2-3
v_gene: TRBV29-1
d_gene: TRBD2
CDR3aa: CSVEEVRGGTDTQYF
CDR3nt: TGCAGCGTTGAAGAGGTTCGGGGGGGGACTGATACGCAGTATTTT

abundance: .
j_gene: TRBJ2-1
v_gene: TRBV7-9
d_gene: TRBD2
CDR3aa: CASSPPGTSINEQFF
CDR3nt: TGTGCCAGCAGCCCACCCGGGACTAGTATCAATGAGCAGTTCTTC

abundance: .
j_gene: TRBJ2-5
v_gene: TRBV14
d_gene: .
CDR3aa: CASSALGSQYF
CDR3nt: TGTGCCAGCAGCGCCCTGGGAAGCCAGTACTTC

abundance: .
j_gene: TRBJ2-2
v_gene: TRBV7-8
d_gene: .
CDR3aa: CASSLVVAGELFF
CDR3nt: TGTGCCAGCAGCTTAGTGGTTGCCGGGGAGCTGTTTTTT

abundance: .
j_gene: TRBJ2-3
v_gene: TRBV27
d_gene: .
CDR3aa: CASSLGTTDTQYF
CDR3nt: TGTGCCAGCAGTTTGGGGACAACAGATACGCAGTATTTT

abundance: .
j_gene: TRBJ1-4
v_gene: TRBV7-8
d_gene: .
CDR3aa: CASSSQTGSNEKLFF
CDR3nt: TGTGCCAGCAGCTCGCAGACAGGTTCGAATGAAAAACTGTTTTTT

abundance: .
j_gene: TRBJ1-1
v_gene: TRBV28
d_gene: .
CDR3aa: CASSPIREPNTEAFF
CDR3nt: TGTGCCAGCAGCCCGATTAGGGAACCGAACACTGAAGCTTTCTTT

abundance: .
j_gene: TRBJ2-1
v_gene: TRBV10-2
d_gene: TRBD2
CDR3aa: CASSESISGRAIEQFF
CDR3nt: TGCGCCAGCAGTGAGTCGATAAGCGGGAGGGCCATTGAGCAGTTCTTC

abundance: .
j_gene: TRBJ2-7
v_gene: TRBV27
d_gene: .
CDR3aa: CASSLFPGPYEQYF
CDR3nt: TGTGCCAGCAGTTTATTCCCTGGGCCCTACGAGCAGTACTTC

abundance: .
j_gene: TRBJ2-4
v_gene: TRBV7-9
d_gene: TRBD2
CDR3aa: CASSAPGTSGPPGNIQYF
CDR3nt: TGTGCCAGCAGCGCCCCCGGGACTAGCGGGCCCCCGGGTAACATTCAGTACTTC

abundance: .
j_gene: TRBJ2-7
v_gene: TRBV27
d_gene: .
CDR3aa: CASSLRVHYEQYF
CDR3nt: TGTGCCAGCAGTTTAAGGGTCCACTACGAGCAGTACTTC

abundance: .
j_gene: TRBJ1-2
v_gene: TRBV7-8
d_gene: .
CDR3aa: CASSSRDTYGYTF
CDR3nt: TGTGCCAGCAGCTCCCGGGACACCTATGGCTACACCTTC

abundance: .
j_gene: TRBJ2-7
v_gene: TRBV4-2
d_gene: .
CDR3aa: CASSQEESPLSYEQYF
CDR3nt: TGTGCCAGCAGCCAAGAGGAGTCGCCCCTCTCCTACGAGCAGTACTTC

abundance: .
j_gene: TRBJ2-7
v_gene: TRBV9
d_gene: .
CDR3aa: CASSVGDYEQYF
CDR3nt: TGTGCCAGCAGCGTAGGAGACTACGAGCAGTACTTC

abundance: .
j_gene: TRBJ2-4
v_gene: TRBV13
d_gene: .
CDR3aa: CASSPLGLAKNIQYF
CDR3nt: TGTGCCAGCAGCCCCCTTGGACTAGCCAAAAACATTCAGTACTTC

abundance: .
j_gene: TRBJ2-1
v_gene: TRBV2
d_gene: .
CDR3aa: CASSVPRTGSSYNEQFF
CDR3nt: TGTGCCAGCAGTGTGCCACGGACGGGTAGCTCCTACAATGAGCAGTTCTTC

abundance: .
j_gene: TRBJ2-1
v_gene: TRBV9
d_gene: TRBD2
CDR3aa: CASNTGGSSYNEQFF
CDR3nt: TGTGCCAGCAACACCGGGGGGAGCTCCTACAATGAGCAGTTCTTC

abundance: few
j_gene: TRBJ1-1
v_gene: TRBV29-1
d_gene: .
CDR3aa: CSVEFPGRNTEAFF
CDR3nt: TGCAGCGTTGAATTTCCGGGGCGAAACACTGAAGCTTTCTTT

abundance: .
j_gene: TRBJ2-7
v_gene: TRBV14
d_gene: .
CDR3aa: CASSQVRGEQYF
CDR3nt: TGTGCCAGCAGCCAAGTCAGGGGCGAGCAGTACTTC

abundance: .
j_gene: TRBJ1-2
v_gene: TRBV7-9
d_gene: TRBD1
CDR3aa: CASSQQGAPGYTF
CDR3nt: TGTGCCAGCAGCCAACAGGGGGCCCCTGGCTACACCTTC

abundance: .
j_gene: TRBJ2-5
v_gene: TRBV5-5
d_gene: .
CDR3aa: CASSLGRGSQETQYF
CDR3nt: TGTGCCAGCAGCTTGGGACGGGGGAGCCAAGAGACCCAGTACTTC

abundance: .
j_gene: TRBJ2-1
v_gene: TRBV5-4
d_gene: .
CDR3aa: CASSNDQGSDEQFF
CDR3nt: TGTGCCAGCAGCAATGACCAGGGTTCCGATGAGCAGTTCTTC